What follows are 2 T cell receptor beta chains derived from one specimen sequenced in a study of T cell changes during pregnancy in multiple sclerosis. Profiled with immunoSEQ multiplex PCR; TCRdb holds only in-frame clones, not every one. The data contain roughly 32,000 clones, around nine tenths of them singletons. Sequencing was performed on CD8+ T cells from peripheral blood mononuclear cells, taken in the third trimester of pregnancy. All receptors derive from a female donor with multiple sclerosis, enrolled in a pregnancy study.

By sample fraction, this clone is medium-sized (0.01 to 0.1%). The chain is built from TRBV5-6 and TRBJ1-3; the D gene is possibly TRBD1 (5 bases). V dropped 4 bases and J dropped 0 bases, with 8 bases sitting between them. The CDR3 length is 14 residues. In germline, CDR1 is SGHDT, CDR2 YYEEEE. In DNA form, the CDR3 reads TGTGCCAGCAGCCCGGGGGGCTCTGGAAACACCATATATTTT. This gives the protein CASSPGGSGNTIYF.

This chain connects TRBV28 to TRBJ1-5, with D unclear. The CDR3 has 16 amino acids. Germline loops: CDR1 MDHEN, CDR2 SYDVKM. Trimming left V 2 bases short and J 3 bases short, with 14 bases between. The CDR3 nucleotides read TGTGCCAGCAGTTTACCCGACATGCGAATCAATCAGCCCCAGCATTTT. This codes for CASSLPDMRINQPQHF.